Given below is one TCR beta chain in context. The record originates from a study of blood T cell repertoires in COVID-19. Original handling: Researchers report that nucleated cell counts were estimated from reference gene primer amplification. Sequenced by immunoSEQ multiplex PCR; TCRdb stores in-frame clones only, minus some. V and J calls and clone size are copied from that table; D and trimming were computed from the DNA. The sample includes about 74,000 clones, 84% of them seen just once. Germline V gene lookup returns CDR1 SGHTA and CDR2 FQGNSA. Trimming removed 5 bases at V and 0 bases at J, with 10 bases between. The CDR3 totals 14 residues.

The chain couples TRBV7-2 to TRBJ2-5; D may be TRBD1 (6 bases). Sequenced material: peripheral blood. This receptor was obtained from a man in his sixties or seventies with acute or convalescent COVID-19. The CDR3 region is CASSARTDQETQYF. CDR3 DNA: TGTGCCAGCAGCGCTAGGACAGACCAAGAGACCCAGTACTTC.